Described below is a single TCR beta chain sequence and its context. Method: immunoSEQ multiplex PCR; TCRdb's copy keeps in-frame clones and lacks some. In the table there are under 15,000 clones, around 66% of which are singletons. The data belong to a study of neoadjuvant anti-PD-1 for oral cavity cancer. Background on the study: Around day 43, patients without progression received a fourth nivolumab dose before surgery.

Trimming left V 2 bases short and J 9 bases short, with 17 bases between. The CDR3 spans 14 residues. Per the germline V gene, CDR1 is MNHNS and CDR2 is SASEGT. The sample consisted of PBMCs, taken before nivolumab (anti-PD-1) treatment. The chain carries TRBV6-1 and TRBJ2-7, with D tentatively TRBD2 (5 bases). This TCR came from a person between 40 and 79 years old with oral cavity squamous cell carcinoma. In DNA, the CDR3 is TGTGCCAGCAGTGAACTAGCTGTCCCCGACGGGCAGTACTTC. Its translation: CASSELAVPDGQYF.